The rows below give T cell receptor beta chains drawn from one sample of a study of T cell repertoires in cytomegalovirus infection. TCRdb independently ran MiXCR on the reads; one entry per CDR3 protein. The table has around 740,000 distinct CDR3 sequences, 35% seen once. The sequenced sample was PBMCs. Every receptor here comes from a human donor in good health (CMV status not recorded). Some clones in this sample may be carry-over from other donors' samples. Both conserved end residues are part of each CDR3. Fields, in order: J gene, V gene, clone size, D gene, CDR3 protein, CDR3 DNA. D genes are given only for firm matches. Expanded clones are given a class, and other clones once, few, many or no size at all.

TRBJ2-7 | TRBV27 | once | TRBD2 | CASSLLLAGSDEQYF | TGTGCCAGCAGTTTATTGCTAGCGGGATCGGACGAGCAGTACTTC
TRBJ2-7 | TRBV18 | few | . | CASSPGLNYEQYF | TGTGCCAGCTCTCCCGGGCTTAACTACGAGCAGTACTTC
TRBJ2-3 | TRBV5-1 | . | . | CASSLGGATGTDTQYF | TGCGCCAGCAGCTTGGGGGGGGCAACCGGCACAGATACGCAGTATTTT
TRBJ2-2 | TRBV19 | few | . | CASTGPVASYTGELFF | TGTGCCAGTACAGGTCCTGTGGCATCATACACCGGGGAGCTGTTTTTT
TRBJ2-6 | TRBV30 | few | . | CAWTALGLGANVLTF | TGTGCCTGGACCGCCCTTGGGTTAGGGGCCAACGTCCTGACTTTC
TRBJ2-7 | TRBV6-1 | . | . | CASSEIGIEQYF | TGTGCCAGCAGTGAAATAGGGATCGAGCAGTACTTC
TRBJ2-1 | TRBV27 | . | TRBD1 | CASSLSPRQGRFYNEQFF | TGTGCCAGCAGTTTATCCCCCCGACAGGGGAGGTTCTACAATGAGCAGTTCTTC
TRBJ2-7 | TRBV7-9 | . | TRBD1 | CASSSETGNEQYF | TGTGCCAGCAGCTCAGAGACAGGGAACGAGCAGTACTTC
TRBJ1-5 | TRBV28 | many | . | CASRTGHLSNQPQHF | TGTGCCAGCAGGACTGGACACCTTAGCAATCAGCCCCAGCATTTT
TRBJ2-7 | TRBV25-1 | many | . | CVRRRPLTYEQYF | TGTGTCAGAAGGAGGCCCTTAACCTACGAGCAGTACTTC
TRBJ2-5 | TRBV27 | many | TRBD1 | CASSSHAVGDSPRGQETQYF | TGTGCCAGCAGTTCGCATGCCGTGGGGGACAGCCCGCGAGGACAAGAGACCCAGTACTTC
TRBJ2-3 | TRBV7-2 | . | . | CASSLGGGAADTPYF | TGTGCCAGCAGCTTAGGTGGCGGGGCCGCAGATACGCCGTATTTT
TRBJ1-5 | TRBV6-6 | . | . | CASTPLSGPNQPQHF | TGTGCCAGCACACCCCTCTCAGGGCCCAATCAGCCCCAGCATTTT
TRBJ1-1 | TRBV11-3 | few | . | CASSAGDDTEAFF | TGTGCCAGCAGTGCAGGGGACGACACTGAAGCTTTCTTT
TRBJ1-1 | TRBV7-2 | . | . | CASSLKGFNTEAFF | TGTGCCAGCAGCTTAAAGGGGTTTAACACTGAAGCTTTCTTT
TRBJ2-1 | TRBV29-1 | . | . | CSVAPRDNEQFF | TGCAGCGTTGCCCCTAGAGACAATGAGCAGTTCTTC
TRBJ2-1 | TRBV12-3/TRBV12-4 | few | . | CASIRGRRYNEQFF | TGTGCCAGCATTAGGGGGAGGCGGTACAATGAGCAGTTCTTC
TRBJ2-2 | TRBV6-1 | . | . | CASSEIDTGELFF | TGTGCCAGCAGTGAAATTGACACCGGGGAGCTGTTTTTT
TRBJ2-2 | TRBV20-1 | . | . | CSARKDDRLTGELFF | TGCAGTGCTAGAAAGGATGACAGACTCACCGGGGAGCTGTTTTTT
TRBJ2-7 | TRBV27 | . | TRBD1 | CASRAQGAPTYEQYF | TGTGCCAGCAGGGCTCAGGGGGCACCAACCTACGAGCAGTACTTC
TRBJ2-1 | TRBV7-9 | many | . | CASSLPAGGNEQFF | TGTGCCAGCAGCTTACCCGCCGGGGGCAATGAGCAGTTCTTC
TRBJ1-1 | TRBV15 | few | . | CATSRDFVSSGGTEAFF | TGTGCCACCAGCAGAGACTTCGTTTCGTCTGGGGGCACTGAAGCTTTCTTT
TRBJ2-1 | TRBV6-1 | . | TRBD2 | CASSLRLAGNLFSYNEQFF | TGTGCCAGCAGTCTCCGACTAGCGGGGAACCTTTTCTCCTACAATGAGCAGTTCTTC
TRBJ2-1 | TRBV7-2 | many | . | CASSRGENEQFF | TGTGCCAGCAGCCGAGGGGAGAATGAGCAGTTCTTC
TRBJ1-5 | TRBV27 | . | . | CASSSGASSNQPQHF | TGTGCCAGCAGTTCCGGAGCTTCTAGCAATCAGCCCCAGCATTTT
TRBJ2-7 | TRBV6-1 | many | TRBD1 | CASSRGQGTYEQYF | TGTGCCAGCAGTAGGGGACAGGGGACCTACGAGCAGTACTTC
TRBJ2-2 | TRBV29-1 | . | . | CSVETLNTGELFF | TGCAGCGTTGAAACTCTCAACACCGGGGAGCTGTTTTTT
TRBJ2-7 | TRBV19 | . | . | CASSIRALGEQYF | TGTGCCAGTAGTATTCGCGCTCTCGGAGAGCAGTACTTC
TRBJ2-1 | TRBV6-5 | . | TRBD2 | CARSPLLAGENNEQFF | TGTGCCCGCAGTCCCTTACTAGCGGGGGAGAATAATGAGCAGTTCTTC
TRBJ1-2 | TRBV5-4 | . | . | CASSLDRASIVGYTF | TGTGCCAGCAGCTTGGACAGGGCCAGTATAGTTGGCTACACCTTC
TRBJ1-5 | TRBV6-6 | . | TRBD1 | CASSNRGTEPQHF | TGTGCCAGCAGTAACAGGGGGACTGAGCCCCAGCATTTT